These 4 T cell receptor beta chains were sequenced from one sample in a study of blood T cells in healthy people across ages. It was with a sample-barcoded 5' primer and a J-beta primer mix that a second PCR of roughly 6 to 11 cycles was run. Each CDR3 protein is one row after TCRdb ran MiXCR on the 5' RACE reads. The sample consists of about 1 million distinct CDR3 sequences, less than 25% of them appearing once. These data also formed part of another study, on T cells of mothers and their children.

Specimen: blood. The receptors stem from a girl between 2 and 10 years old in good health.

This rearrangement joins TRBV7-3 to TRBJ2-3; 11 bases line up with TRBD2. Germline loops: CDR1 SGHTA, CDR2 FQGTGA. The V gene end was trimmed by 5 bases and the J gene end by 4 bases; junction bases not matched to a gene: 5. This CDR3 contains 15 residues. The DNA of the CDR3 is TGTGCCAGCAGCCAGGGACTAGCGGAGTCAGATACGCAGTATTTT. Its protein product is CASSQGLAESDTQYF.

This clonotype was observed a handful of times. The chain combines TRBV12-3 or TRBV12-4 with TRBJ2-5; 9 nucleotides align to TRBD2. The tail of the sequence fits TRBJ2-1 better, so the J call may be wrong. CDR3 length: 18 amino acids. The CDR3: CASSLFRLNSGRDNEQFF. CDR3 in DNA: TGTGCCAGCAGTTTATTTAGGCTCAATAGCGGGAGAGACAATGAGCAGTTCTTC.

This clonotype was seen a few times. This sequence joins TRBV5-6 and TRBJ2-7, with D possibly being TRBD2 (6 bases). The V gene lost 5 bases and the J gene lost 2 bases, with 17 bases spanning the gap. CDR1 is SGHDT, CDR2 YYEEEE, per germline. CDR3 length equals 15 residues. CDR3 amino acids: CASRKGGTGPYEQYF. DNA for the CDR3: TGTGCCAGCAGAAAGGGCGGGACCGGACCCTACGAGCAGTACTTC.

This clonotype was observed a handful of times. This chain links TRBV10-3 with TRBJ2-7, with D perhaps TRBD2 (7 bases). This CDR3 is built from 12 residues. Trimming left V 10 bases short and J 5 bases short, with 15 bases between. Germline CDR1 ENHRY, CDR2 SYGVKD. CDR3 amino acids: CATQGGGDEQYF. CDR3 sequence (DNA): TGTGCCACGCAAGGGGGGGGGGACGAGCAGTACTTC.